Listed here are 15 T cell receptor beta chains from one sample, sequenced in a study of blood T cell repertoires in COVID-19 (dated by TCRdb to 2020 to 2022). Libraries were built with the immunoSEQ multiplex PCR assay. In its TCRdb copy, this immuneACCESS table keeps in-frame sequences only and misses some clones. Where compared with another copy, unresolved V genes explain less than half of these, and the others have no known cause. This sample holds about 140,000 clones; around 78% were observed only once. The top ten hold more than 3.5% of the sample. Sequences were obtained from peripheral blood. Receptors were obtained from an elderly woman with active or convalescent COVID-19.

The genes are TRBV19 and TRBJ2-1, with a possible D match to TRBD2 (5 bases). The CDR3 has 14 residues. V shed 3 bases and J shed 7 bases, with 13 bases lying between them. The germline gives CDR1 LNHDA, CDR2 SQIVND (reference sequence). The CDR3 is CASSIPGRRNEQFF. The CDR3 DNA is TGTGCCAGTAGTATCCCTGGCAGGAGGAATGAGCAGTTCTTC.

The chain carries TRBV4-2 and TRBJ2-3; D is ambiguous. Germline V gene lookup returns CDR1 LGHNA and CDR2 YNFKEQ. The germline V and J ends were trimmed by 2 bases and 0 bases, with 6 bases remaining between them. The CDR3 totals 14 residues. The CDR3 sequence: CASSQTDSTDTQYF. The CDR3 DNA reads TGTGCCAGCAGCCAAACAGATAGCACAGATACGCAGTATTTT.

The chain has TRBV2 and TRBJ1-1; 10 bases are shared with TRBD1. Germline V gene data show CDR1 as SNHLY and CDR2 as FYNNEI. The CDR3 runs 14 residues. Losses at the gene ends were 6 bases for V and 5 bases for J; bases not matched to a gene: 6. The CDR3 protein is CASRDRGRRTEAFF. The DNA of the CDR3 is TGTGCCAGCAGAGACAGGGGGCGGCGTACTGAAGCTTTCTTT.

The chain uses TRBV3-1 (or the pseudogene TRBV3-2) and TRBJ2-3; D is ambiguous. The CDR3 sequence is 14 residues long. V was clipped by 4 bases and J by 6 bases, with 14 bases between them. Germline-derived CDR1 and CDR2 are LGHDT and YNNKEL (reference sequence). CDR3 DNA: TGTGCCAGCAGCCTAACACATCTGCGGGATACGCAGTATTTT. It translates to CASSLTHLRDTQYF.

The chain is built from TRBV7-2 and TRBJ1-2; 9 positions agree with TRBD1. The CDR3 runs 15 residues. The germline V gene has CDR1 SGHTA and CDR2 FQGNSA. Trimming removed 0 bases from V and 11 bases from J; junction bases left unmatched: 10. CDR3 DNA sequence: TGTGCCAGCAGCTTAGCGGGACAGGGTACCAAAGTTTACACCTTC. It translates to CASSLAGQGTKVYTF.

This clone was found once. This chain connects TRBV5-4 to TRBJ1-2, with TRBD1 matching over 7 bases. CDR3 size: 14 residues. Trimming cost V 0 bases and J 4 bases; bases outside gene matches: 3. From germline, CDR1 is SGHNT and CDR2 YYREEE (reference sequence). CDR3 in DNA: TGTGCCAGCAGCTTGGATCAGGGGGGCTATGGCTACACCTTC. Translation gives CASSLDQGGYGYTF.

The chain's CDR3 is CASSRQLTEEFTEAFF. In DNA form, the CDR3 reads TGTGCCAGCAGCCGTCAGTTGACGGAGGAGTTCACTGAAGCTTTCTTT. The chain is built from TRBV4-2 and TRBJ1-1; D call uncertain. CDR1 is LGHNA, CDR2 YNFKEQ, per germline. V shed 4 bases and J shed 4 bases, with 19 bases lying between them. The CDR3 consists of 16 residues.

There are a few counts of this clone. This rearrangement joins TRBV7-9 to TRBJ1-1; unclear D gene. Trimming left V 2 bases short and J 2 bases short, with 9 bases between. This CDR3 has 14 residues. Germline CDR1 and CDR2: SEHNR and FQNEAQ (reference sequence). The DNA of the CDR3 is TGTGCCAGCAGCTTATCCAGGATTAACACTGAAGCTTTCTTT. Its protein is CASSLSRINTEAFF.

This chain joins TRBV5-1 and TRBJ2-1; 9 bases align to TRBD2. The CDR3 spans 17 residues. The germline gives CDR1 SGHRS, CDR2 YFSETQ. After removal of 0 bases from V and 7 bases from J, the junction contained 11 bases not matched to a gene. The CDR3 DNA reads TGCGCCAGCAGCTTGGGGTTGACTAGCGGACTCGGGAATGAGCAGTTCTTC. This translates into CASSLGLTSGLGNEQFF. Drawing the rest from reference TRBV5-1 and TRBJ2-1, the complete variable domain is KAGVTQTPRYLIKTRGQQVTLSCSPISGHRSVSWYQQTPGQGLQFLFEYFSETQRNKGNFPGRFSGRQFSNSRSEMNVSTLELGDSALYLCASSLGLTSGLGNEQFFGPGTRLTVL.

This rearrangement joins TRBV24-1 to TRBJ2-5; 9 bases line up with TRBD1. Losses at the gene ends were 6 bases for V and 5 bases for J; bases not matched to a gene: 12. The CDR3 covers 16 residues. The germline V gene has CDR1 KGHDR and CDR2 SFDVKD. In DNA, the CDR3 is TGTGCCACCAGTTTTTCGGGACAGGGCGGACCGGAGACCCAGTACTTC. Protein product: CATSFSGQGGPETQYF.

The chain has TRBV7-9 and TRBJ1-6, with 7 bases fitting TRBD1. The ends lost 5 bases at V and 10 bases at J; junction bases unmatched: 20. The CDR3 loop spans 18 amino acids. The germline gives CDR1 SEHNR, CDR2 FQNEAQ (reference sequence). The CDR3: CASSRTGQIVSLRSPLHF. The CDR3, as DNA: TGTGCCAGCAGCCGGACAGGACAGATAGTTTCGCTTAGATCACCCCTCCACTTT.

CDR3 coding DNA: TGTGCCAGCAGCTTAGTACAGGGGGCCGGAAATTCACCCCTCCACTTT. This encodes CASSLVQGAGNSPLHF. The V gene is TRBV7-9, the J gene TRBJ1-6; 9 nucleotides agree with TRBD1. In germline, CDR1 is SEHNR, CDR2 FQNEAQ (reference sequence). Unmatched junction bases numbered 5, after V lost 1 base and J lost 7 bases. This CDR3 is built from 16 residues. Filled out from reference TRBV7-9 and TRBJ1-6, the complete variable domain reads DTGVSQNPRHKITKRGQNVTFRCDPISEHNRLYWYRQTLGQGPEFLTYFQNEAQLEKSRLLSDRFSAERPKGSFSTLEIQRTEQGDSAMYLCASSLVQGAGNSPLHFGNGTRLTVT.

The chain has TRBV5-1 and TRBJ2-5, with a possible D match to TRBD2 (6 bases). The germline gives CDR1 SGHRS, CDR2 YFSETQ. This CDR3 is 15 amino acids long. V was pared by 3 bases and J by 5 bases, with 17 bases between. The CDR3 nucleotides read TGCGCCAGCAGCTGGTCGGGAAGCGGAGGGGAGACCCAGTACTTC. It translates to CASSWSGSGGETQYF. Full variable domain (rest looked up from reference TRBV5-1 and TRBJ2-5): KAGVTQTPRYLIKTRGQQVTLSCSPISGHRSVSWYQQTPGQGLQFLFEYFSETQRNKGNFPGRFSGRQFSNSRSEMNVSTLELGDSALYLCASSWSGSGGETQYFGPGTRLLVL.

This clone was seen just once. This chain connects TRBV7-3 to TRBJ2-1; D is possibly TRBD2 (7 bases). This CDR3 spans 13 amino acids. Trimming took off 5 bases at V and 14 bases at J, with 19 bases between the two ends. Germline V gene data show CDR1 as SGHTA and CDR2 as FQGTGA. The chain's CDR3 is CASSPQVGGAKFF. The CDR3 DNA is TGTGCCAGCAGCCCCCAGGTTGGGGGGGCTAAGTTCTTC. The variable domain in full, completed from reference TRBV7-3 and TRBJ2-1, reads GAGVSQTPSNKVTEKGKYVELRCDPISGHTALYWYRQSLGQGPEFLIYFQGTGAADDSGLPNDRFFAVRPEGSVSTLKIQRTERGDSAVYLCASSPQVGGAKFFGPGTRLTVL.

J is TRBJ2-1 and V is TRBV11-3; 9 positions match TRBD1. Per germline, CDR1 SGHNT and CDR2 YENEEA. The CDR3 consists of 14 residues. The V segment lost 5 bases and the J segment 4 bases; nucleotides outside the gene matches: 3. The CDR3 coding sequence is TGTGCCAGCAGCCTCGGGACAGGGTACAATGAGCAGTTCTTC. The encoded protein is CASSLGTGYNEQFF.